Below are 17 T cell receptor beta chains sequenced from a single sample in a study of shared clonotypes between healthy human individuals. Here immunoSEQ multiplex PCR was the method, and the copy in TCRdb shows in-frame clones only, minus some. The sample holds around 2.5 million clones, roughly 93% seen once. The material sequenced was naive CD4+ T cells from PBMCs. Subset specified: CD45RA+ positively selected. These receptors were obtained from a man younger than 35 in good health. Some clones in this sample may be carry-over from other donors' samples.

The V call is TRBV6-1, the J call TRBJ2-1, with D possibly TRBD2 on 5 matching bases. The CDR3 spans 16 residues. The V and J ends lost 3 bases and 9 bases respectively, with 21 bases between them. Germline CDR1 MNHNS, CDR2 SASEGT. The CDR3 spells CASSEALTPGLREQFF. The CDR3 DNA sequence: TGTGCCAGCAGTGAGGCGTTAACCCCGGGGTTACGTGAGCAGTTCTTC.

This chain links TRBV6-1 with TRBJ1-2; D unclear. The CDR3 has 15 residues. CDR1 is MNHNS and CDR2 is SASEGT in the germline V gene. Trimming took 3 bases from V and 1 from J, leaving 12 bases between them. In DNA, the CDR3 is TGTGCCAGCAGTGAGTTTCTACGGAATAACTATGGCTACACCTTC. It is translated as CASSEFLRNNYGYTF.

This chain uses TRBV28 with TRBJ2-1; TRBD1 aligns across 7 bases. Per germline, CDR1 MDHEN and CDR2 SYDVKM. V shed 10 bases and J 4 bases; nucleotides not matched to a gene: 10. The CDR3 extends over 14 amino acids. The CDR3: CATLRDSQYNEQFF. CDR3 bases: TGTGCCACACTCCGGGACAGTCAGTACAATGAGCAGTTCTTC.

The chain uses TRBV7-2 and TRBJ2-3; D possibly corresponds to TRBD1 (6 bases). Germline values: CDR1 SGHTA, CDR2 FQGNSA. Trimming took off 2 bases at V and 0 bases at J, with 12 bases between the two ends. This CDR3 comprises 16 residues. In DNA, the CDR3 is TGTGCCAGCAGCTTAATCGGGACACTAAGCACAGATACGCAGTATTTT. Protein sequence: CASSLIGTLSTDTQYF.

The chain joins TRBV28 to TRBJ2-1; TRBD2 aligns across 8 bases. The CDR3 loop spans 13 amino acids. Germline V CDR1 and CDR2: MDHEN, SYDVKM. V shed 6 bases and J 9 bases; nucleotides not matched to a gene: 7. Here the CDR3 DNA reads TGTGCCAGCAGCTTAGGCGGGGGGCTTGAGCAGTTCTTC. Translating gives CASSLGGGLEQFF.

V gene TRBV6-5 combines with J gene TRBJ2-7, with D perhaps matching TRBD1 (6 bases). V lost 6 bases and J lost 6, with 12 bases in between. CDR1 and CDR2 from the germline V gene are MNHEY and SVGAGI. The CDR3 consists of 12 residues. The CDR3 is CASRTGSREQYF. The CDR3 coding sequence is TGTGCCAGCAGAACAGGGAGCCGCGAGCAGTACTTC.

The chain carries TRBV7-9 and TRBJ2-1, with TRBD2 matching 12 bases. This CDR3 spans 15 amino acids. Germline V gene lookup returns CDR1 SEHNR and CDR2 FQNEAQ (reference sequence). V was pared by 5 bases and J by 5 bases, with 4 bases of the junction left unmatched. CDR3: CASSPRTSGNNEQFF. CDR3 nucleotide sequence: TGTGCCAGCAGCCCCCGGACTAGCGGGAACAATGAGCAGTTCTTC.

The chain combines TRBV5-1 with TRBJ2-3; a possible D gene is TRBD2 (5 bases). The CDR3 loop spans 17 amino acids. Germline lookup yields CDR1 SGHRS and CDR2 YFSETQ. V lost 0 bases, J lost 0 bases, and 14 bases lay in between. This chain's CDR3 is CASSLGVSGYSTDTQYF. CDR3 DNA sequence: TGCGCCAGCAGCTTGGGAGTTTCGGGGTATAGCACAGATACGCAGTATTTT.

This sequence joins TRBV2 and TRBJ2-3, with D perhaps TRBD2 (6 bases). The CDR3 loop spans 13 amino acids. Germline V gives CDR1 SNHLY, CDR2 FYNNEI. Trimming removed 7 bases at V and 5 bases at J, with 13 bases between. The CDR3 is CASKTHGGDTQYF. The CDR3 nucleotides read TGTGCCAGCAAAACCCACGGGGGAGATACGCAGTATTTT.

Only one count was recorded for this clone. Other DNA sequences within the sample encode an identical CDR3. V usage is TRBV29-1 and J usage is TRBJ1-2; D remains ambiguous. Germline V gives CDR1 SQVTM, CDR2 ANQGSEA. V was trimmed by 1 base and J by 4 bases, leaving 4 bases between them. CDR3 length: 11 residues. This chain's CDR3 is CSVEVFYGYTF. For the CDR3, the DNA is TGCAGCGTTGAAGTTTTCTATGGCTACACCTTC.

With regard to this clone: A junction end diverges from the germline sequence, so it may reflect a read error. The CDR3 DNA is TGTGCCATTAGTAACCTGGCTGGAGCCAACGTCCTGACTTTC. This gives the protein CAISNLAGANVLTF. This chain uses TRBV19 with TRBJ2-6, with D uncertain. The CDR3 loop spans 14 amino acids. Germline V gives CDR1 LNHDA, CDR2 SQIVND (reference sequence).

This sequence joins TRBV9 and TRBJ2-5; 12 positions match TRBD2. The CDR3 has 17 amino acids. V was pared by 5 bases and J by 1 base, with 9 bases of the junction left unmatched. The germline CDR1 and CDR2 sequences are SGDLS and YYNGEE. The CDR3 DNA reads TGTGCCAGCAGTCCGGGGGGACTAGCGGGTTTCCAAGAGACCCAGTACTTC. Protein sequence: CASSPGGLAGFQETQYF.

The rearrangement joins TRBV6-6 to TRBJ2-1; D is uncertain. The CDR3 runs to 15 residues. Germline V gene data show CDR1 as MNHNY and CDR2 as SVGAGI (reference sequence). V dropped 1 base and J dropped 0 bases, with 7 bases sitting between them. CDR3 nucleotide sequence: TGTGCCAGCAGTTACTTTCTAGGCTCCTACAATGAGCAGTTCTTC. Translating it yields CASSYFLGSYNEQFF.

The chain is built from TRBV18 and TRBJ2-2; either TRBD1 or TRBD2 may fit D (5 bases each). The germline V and J ends were trimmed by 4 bases and 4 bases, with 10 bases remaining between them. Germline CDR1 KGHSH, CDR2 LQKENI. This CDR3 comprises 14 residues. The CDR3 DNA is TGTGCCAGCTCACGGGGACGACCCACCGGGGAGCTGTTTTTT. Translating gives CASSRGRPTGELFF.

CDR3 region: CSVRQGQAHTGELFF. The CDR3 region has the DNA TGCAGCGTCCGACAGGGGCAGGCTCACACCGGGGAGCTGTTTTTT. V gene TRBV29-1 combines with J gene TRBJ2-2, with TRBD1 matching over 8 bases. This CDR3 is built from 15 residues. Per the germline V gene, CDR1 is SQVTM and CDR2 is ANQGSEA. V dropped 6 bases and J dropped 3; count of bases not matched to a gene: 9.

The chain carries TRBV6-5 and TRBJ2-1; D is undetermined. The CDR3 has 14 amino acids. Trimming removed 7 bases at V and 0 bases at J, with 10 bases between. Per germline, CDR1 MNHEY and CDR2 SVGAGI. In nucleotides, the CDR3 is TGTGCCAGCAATGGCGGCGGCTCCTACAATGAGCAGTTCTTC. Translation: CASNGGGSYNEQFF.

This sequence joins TRBV5-1 and TRBJ1-3; 7 nucleotides match TRBD1. This CDR3 has 15 residues. Per germline, CDR1 SGHRS and CDR2 YFSETQ. J gave up 6 bases and V 2 bases, and 8 bases lay outside the gene matches. The CDR3 is CASSFSGGPENTIYF. The CDR3 coding sequence is TGCGCCAGCAGCTTTTCAGGGGGTCCAGAAAACACCATATATTTT.